The rows below give T cell receptor beta chains drawn from one sample of a study of molecular identifiers for immune sequencing clone quantification. TCRdb used MiXCR to reprocess the PCR reads, holding one entry per CDR3 protein. This table holds hundreds of thousands of distinct CDR3 sequences, 25% found once. Source material: naive CD8+ T cells from blood, with Jurkat cell RNA spiked in. The receptor set was obtained from a human donor in good health. Some libraries in this study had Jurkat cell RNA spiked in. Both conserved end residues are part of each CDR3. A D gene is named only where the DNA matches it firmly. The size entry is marked missing in some rows and otherwise reads once, few, many or a size class.

J: TRBJ2-7; D: TRBD2; V: TRBV4-1; size: .; length: 15; DNA: TGCGCCAGCAGCCAAGTAGCGGGTAGCTCCTACGAGCAGTACTTC; CDR3: CASSQVAGSSYEQYF
J: TRBJ1-1; D: .; V: TRBV7-9; size: many; length: 13; DNA: TGTGCCAGCAGCGTTGACCCGAACACTGAAGCTTTCTTT; CDR3: CASSVDPNTEAFF
J: TRBJ2-7; D: .; V: TRBV7-9; size: few; length: 14; DNA: TGTGCCAGCAGCTTCAGACAGGAGGGGTACGGGCAGTACTTC; CDR3: CASSFRQEGYGQYF
J: TRBJ2-1; D: TRBD2; V: TRBV6-4; size: many; length: 15; DNA: TGTGCCAGCAGCTCGGGACTAGCGTTTCGCAATGAGCAGTTCTTC; CDR3: CASSSGLAFRNEQFF
J: TRBJ2-7; D: .; V: TRBV6-1; size: .; length: 13; DNA: TGTGCCAGCAGTGCGACAGCAACCTACGAGCAGTACTTC; CDR3: CASSATATYEQYF
J: TRBJ2-7; D: .; V: TRBV3-1; size: many; length: 16; DNA: TGTGCCAGCAGCCAAGATACGGGCTATAGCTCCTACGAGCAGTACTTC; CDR3: CASSQDTGYSSYEQYF
J: TRBJ2-3; D: .; V: TRBV20-1; size: many; length: 15; DNA: TGCAGTGCTAGAGATACTGCGTACAGCACAGATACGCAGTATTTT; CDR3: CSARDTAYSTDTQYF
J: TRBJ1-3; D: .; V: TRBV12-3/TRBV12-4; size: .; length: 17; DNA: TGTGCCAGCAGGTTATTTGTTGGTGGTATAAAAGGAAACACCATATATTTT; CDR3: CASRLFVGGIKGNTIYF
J: TRBJ1-4; D: .; V: TRBV5-5; size: few; length: 16; DNA: TGTGCCAGCAGCTTCCTGAGACAGACTTATAATGAAAAACTGTTTTTT; CDR3: CASSFLRQTYNEKLFF
J: TRBJ2-4; D: .; V: TRBV4-2; size: .; length: 16; DNA: TGTGCCAGCAGCCAATTTGGCGGACTAGCCAAAAACATTCAGTACTTC; CDR3: CASSQFGGLAKNIQYF
J: TRBJ1-5; D: .; V: TRBV19; size: .; length: 14; DNA: TGTGCCAGTAGTATCGGTCGGGGATATCAGCCCCAGCATTTT; CDR3: CASSIGRGYQPQHF
J: TRBJ1-4; D: .; V: TRBV28; size: many; length: 15; DNA: TGTGCCAGCAGTTTAATCGGGGCCCGGAATGAAAAACTGTTTTTT; CDR3: CASSLIGARNEKLFF
J: TRBJ2-3; D: .; V: TRBV7-9; size: few; length: 17; DNA: TGTGCCAGCAGCTTCCTAAGATACGAAACTAGCACAGATACGCAGTATTTT; CDR3: CASSFLRYETSTDTQYF
J: TRBJ2-7; D: TRBD1; V: TRBV6-2/TRBV6-3; size: many; length: 13; DNA: TGTGCCAGCAGTTCAGGGGGTTTCAGCGAGCAGTACTTC; CDR3: CASSSGGFSEQYF
J: TRBJ2-7; D: .; V: TRBV4-1; size: .; length: 15; DNA: TGCGCCAGCAGCCAAGGACCGCTTGGGGGTTACGAGCAGTACTTC; CDR3: CASSQGPLGGYEQYF
J: TRBJ2-7; D: .; V: TRBV2; size: many; length: 14; DNA: TGTGCCAGCAGCCAACCCAGGAGGGGGCCCGAGCAGTACTTC; CDR3: CASSQPRRGPEQYF
J: TRBJ2-3; D: TRBD2; V: TRBV7-9; size: .; length: 18; DNA: TGTGCCAGCAGCCTACCCCTCGGTTTGGGCGGGAGGGTAGATACGCAGTATTTT; CDR3: CASSLPLGLGGRVDTQYF
J: TRBJ1-2; D: .; V: TRBV5-5; size: .; length: 14; DNA: TGTGCCAGCAGTCTACAGGAGTCGGGGTATGGCTACACCTTC; CDR3: CASSLQESGYGYTF
J: TRBJ1-3; D: .; V: TRBV2; size: .; length: 13; DNA: TGTGCCAGCAGGGCAGGGTCTGGAAACACCATATATTTT; CDR3: CASRAGSGNTIYF
J: TRBJ2-3; D: TRBD2; V: TRBV2; size: many; length: 13; DNA: TGTGCCAGCAGCGGGGGGGCCGCAGATACGCAGTATTTT; CDR3: CASSGGAADTQYF
J: TRBJ2-3; D: TRBD1; V: TRBV12-5; size: .; length: 15; DNA: TGTGCTAGTGGTTTGGGCAGGGGGAGCGCAGATACGCAGTATTTT; CDR3: CASGLGRGSADTQYF
J: TRBJ2-2; D: TRBD1; V: TRBV20-1; size: many; length: 17; DNA: TGCAGTGCTAGAGATCAGGGGGCTCCTACCATCACCGGGGAGCTGTTTTTT; CDR3: CSARDQGAPTITGELFF
J: TRBJ2-2; D: .; V: TRBV19; size: .; length: 12; DNA: TGTGCCAGTAGTATTGGACTACCAAGGCTGTTTTTT; CDR3: CASSIGLPRLFF
J: TRBJ2-7; D: .; V: TRBV5-1; size: many; length: 13; DNA: TGCGCCAGCAGCCTGGAGCTTTCCTACGAGCAGTACTTC; CDR3: CASSLELSYEQYF
J: TRBJ2-3; D: .; V: TRBV24-1; size: many; length: 14; DNA: TGTGCCACCAAGGCAGCGGTAAGCACAGATACGCAGTATTTT; CDR3: CATKAAVSTDTQYF
J: TRBJ2-7; D: .; V: TRBV7-2; size: few; length: 13; DNA: TGTGCCAGCAGCTCGGACCCATTGAAGGTGCAGTACTTC; CDR3: CASSSDPLKVQYF
J: TRBJ1-1; D: .; V: TRBV12-3/TRBV12-4; size: few; length: 14; DNA: TGTGCCAGCAGTCAAGACACCCCAGGGGCTGAAGCTTTCTTT; CDR3: CASSQDTPGAEAFF
J: TRBJ1-1; D: .; V: TRBV6-2/TRBV6-3; size: .; length: 14; DNA: TGTGCCAGCAGTTACTGGGGGATGAACACTGAAGCTTTCTTT; CDR3: CASSYWGMNTEAFF
J: TRBJ2-6; D: .; V: TRBV11-2; size: .; length: 13; DNA: TGTGCCAGCAGGGTCACGGGGGCCAACGTCCTGACTTTC; CDR3: CASRVTGANVLTF
J: TRBJ2-5; D: TRBD2; V: TRBV13; size: .; length: 15; DNA: TGTGCCAGCAGCTCGACTAGCGGCCCCCAAGAGACCCAGTACTTC; CDR3: CASSSTSGPQETQYF
J: TRBJ2-7; D: .; V: TRBV19; size: few; length: 13; DNA: TGTGCCAGTGCCCCGGGGAGCTCCTACGAGCAGTACTTC; CDR3: CASAPGSSYEQYF
J: TRBJ2-7; D: .; V: TRBV2; size: many; length: 17; DNA: TGTGCCAGCAGTCCTAGCCCGGCGGCACCTATATCCTACGAGCAGTACTTC; CDR3: CASSPSPAAPISYEQYF
J: TRBJ2-3; D: TRBD2; V: TRBV20-1; size: few; length: 16; DNA: TGCAGTGCTAGAGATGAGGGACTAGGGAAAACAGATACGCAGTATTTT; CDR3: CSARDEGLGKTDTQYF
J: TRBJ2-7; D: .; V: TRBV10-3; size: many; length: 13; DNA: TGTGCCATCAGTCGGGACATTAACTACGAGCAGTACTTC; CDR3: CAISRDINYEQYF
J: TRBJ2-7; D: .; V: TRBV4-3; size: .; length: 14; DNA: TGCGCCAGCAGCCAAGCTTTAGAGCTACCCGAGCAGTACTTC; CDR3: CASSQALELPEQYF
J: TRBJ2-7; D: .; V: TRBV7-2; size: .; length: 18; DNA: TGTGCCAGCAGCTCTAGGACAGAGGCCACTAAGAGGAAATACGAGCAGTACTTC; CDR3: CASSSRTEATKRKYEQYF
J: TRBJ2-1; D: .; V: TRBV19; size: once; length: 15; DNA: TGTGCCAGTAGTATGGGACGGGGCCCTGGGAATGAGCAGTTCTTC; CDR3: CASSMGRGPGNEQFF
J: TRBJ1-5; D: .; V: TRBV2; size: many; length: 15; DNA: TGTGCCAGCAGGGCGGGACTGGCTTCGGGTCAGCCCCAGCATTTT; CDR3: CASRAGLASGQPQHF
J: TRBJ2-5; D: TRBD1; V: TRBV4-2; size: .; length: 16; DNA: TGTGCCAGCAGCCAAGAGGACAGGGCGATCCAAGAGACCCAGTACTTC; CDR3: CASSQEDRAIQETQYF
J: TRBJ2-5; D: TRBD1; V: TRBV20-1; size: many; length: 16; DNA: TGCAGTGCCAACACACCGGGACAGATAATCCAAGAGACCCAGTACTTC; CDR3: CSANTPGQIIQETQYF
J: TRBJ2-3; D: .; V: TRBV7-9; size: many; length: 17; DNA: TGTGCCAGCAGCCCCTCGGAGTATGGCCTAGATACAGATACGCAGTATTTT; CDR3: CASSPSEYGLDTDTQYF
J: TRBJ2-7; D: .; V: TRBV4-1; size: many; length: 14; DNA: TGCGCCAGCAGCCCAAGGGACGGCTCCTACGAGCAGTACTTC; CDR3: CASSPRDGSYEQYF
J: TRBJ1-2; D: .; V: TRBV6-2/TRBV6-3; size: .; length: 17; DNA: TGTGCCAGCACCACAACCGGGACGTACCCCGCTAACTATGGCTACACCTTC; CDR3: CASTTTGTYPANYGYTF
J: TRBJ2-1; D: TRBD2; V: TRBV10-3; size: .; length: 14; DNA: TGTGCCACCGGGGAGGGGCTTTCCTACAATGAGCAGTTCTTC; CDR3: CATGEGLSYNEQFF